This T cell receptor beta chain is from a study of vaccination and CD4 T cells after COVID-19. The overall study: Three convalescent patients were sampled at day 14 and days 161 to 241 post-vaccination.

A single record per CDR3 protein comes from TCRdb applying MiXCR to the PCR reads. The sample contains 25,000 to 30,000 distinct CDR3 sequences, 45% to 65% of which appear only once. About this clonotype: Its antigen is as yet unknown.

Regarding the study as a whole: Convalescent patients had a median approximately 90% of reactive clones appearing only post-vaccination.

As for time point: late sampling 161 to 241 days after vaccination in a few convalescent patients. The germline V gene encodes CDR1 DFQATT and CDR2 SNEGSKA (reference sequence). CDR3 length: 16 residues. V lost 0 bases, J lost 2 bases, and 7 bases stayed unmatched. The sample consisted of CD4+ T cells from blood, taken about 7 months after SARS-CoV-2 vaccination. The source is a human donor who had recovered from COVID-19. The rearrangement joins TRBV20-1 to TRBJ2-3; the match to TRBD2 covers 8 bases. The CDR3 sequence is CSARDYSSGDTDTQYF. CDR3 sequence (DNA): TGCAGTGCTAGAGATTATAGTAGCGGGGACACAGATACGCAGTATTTT.